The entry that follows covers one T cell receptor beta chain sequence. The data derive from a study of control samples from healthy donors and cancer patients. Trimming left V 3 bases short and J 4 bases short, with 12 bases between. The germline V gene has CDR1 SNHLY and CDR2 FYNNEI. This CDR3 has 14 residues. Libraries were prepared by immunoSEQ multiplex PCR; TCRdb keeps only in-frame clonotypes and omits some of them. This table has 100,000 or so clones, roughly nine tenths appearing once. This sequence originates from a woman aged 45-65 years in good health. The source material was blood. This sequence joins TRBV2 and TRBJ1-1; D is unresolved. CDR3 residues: CASSDQEASTEAFF. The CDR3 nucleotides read TGTGCCAGCAGTGATCAGGAGGCCAGCACTGAAGCTTTCTTT.